The 14 T cell receptor beta chains in this list originate from one sample, sequenced in a study of OX40 agonist ivuxolimab in advanced cancers. Only in-frame clones appear in the TCRdb table, and some are missing; sequencing was by immunoSEQ multiplex PCR. In the table there are tens of thousands of clones, roughly 83% of which are singletons. Specimen: CD4+ or CD8+ T cells sorted from blood, collected in a trial of the OX40 agonist ivuxolimab. The source is an adult with an advanced solid tumor such as melanoma, head and neck, liver or kidney cancer.

This chain joins TRBV5-6 and TRBJ2-1; D is uncertain. Trimming took off 1 base at V and 6 bases at J, with 5 bases between the two ends. Looked up from germline, CDR1 is SGHDT and CDR2 is YYEEEE. The CDR3 spans 12 residues. For the CDR3, the DNA is TGTGCCAGCAGCTTGTCGGGCAATGAGCAGTTCTTC. It is translated as CASSLSGNEQFF.

This clone occurred a few times. This sequence joins TRBV28 and TRBJ1-2; D is possibly TRBD1 (5 bases). Germline CDR1 MDHEN, CDR2 SYDVKM. V was pared by 7 bases and J by 4 bases, with 10 bases between. The CDR3 length is 12 residues. DNA of the CDR3: TGTGCCAGCACCGGGGGAGTCTATGGCTACACCTTC. Encoded protein: CASTGGVYGYTF.

V gene TRBV6-6 combines with J gene TRBJ2-3, with TRBD1 matching 7 bases. Germline lookup yields CDR1 MNHNY and CDR2 SVGAGI (reference sequence). CDR3 size: 15 residues. The junction had 6 bases not matched to a gene; V was cut back by 5 bases and J by 1 base. The CDR3 DNA reads TGTGCCAGCAGTGGCGAGGGGGCAGGCACAGATACGCAGTATTTT. Encoded protein: CASSGEGAGTDTQYF.

The rearrangement uses TRBV5-1 and TRBJ2-1; tentative D call: TRBD1 (6 bases). CDR3 size: 14 residues. The ends were cut back, 2 bases at V and 4 bases at J, with 10 bases in the middle. CDR1 is SGHRS, CDR2 YFSETQ, per germline. CDR3 sequence: CASSLGQTYNEQFF. DNA of the CDR3: TGCGCCAGCAGCTTAGGACAGACGTACAATGAGCAGTTCTTC.

The V gene is TRBV7-2, the J gene TRBJ2-7; possible D gene TRBD2, 5 bases. Germline values: CDR1 SGHTA, CDR2 FQGNSA. V lost 3 bases to trimming and J lost 1 base, with 10 bases between them. This CDR3 has 14 amino acids. In DNA form, the CDR3 reads TGTGCCAGCAGCTTGGACTTAGGATCCTACGAGCAGTACTTC. Protein: CASSLDLGSYEQYF. Combining the CDR3 with reference TRBV7-2 and TRBJ2-7 gives the whole variable domain GAGVSQSPSNKVTEKGKDVELRCDPISGHTALYWYRQSLGQGLEFLIYFQGNSAPDKSGLPSDRFSAERTGGSVSTLTIQRTQQEDSAVYLCASSLDLGSYEQYFGPGTRLTVT.

This clone has more than one count but fewer than ten. In DNA form, the CDR3 reads TGTGCCAGTAGTACCCAGGGGGCGAACACCGGGGAGCTGTTTTTT. This encodes CASSTQGANTGELFF. The gene calls are TRBV19 and TRBJ2-2; TRBD1 aligns across 7 bases. This CDR3 has 15 residues. V was pared by 4 bases and J by 0 bases, with 2 bases of the junction left unmatched. Germline-derived CDR1 and CDR2 are LNHDA and SQIVND (reference sequence).

This clone was counted many times. The chain links TRBV11-3 to TRBJ2-7, with 7 bases aligning to TRBD1. V shed 0 bases, J shed 3 bases, and the junction held 2 bases outside the gene matches. Per germline, CDR1 SGHNT and CDR2 YENEEA. This CDR3 is built from 14 residues. The CDR3 DNA reads as TGTGCCAGCAGCTTAGAAGGGGGCGGCTACGAGCAGTACTTC. Its translation: CASSLEGGGYEQYF.

The chain recombines TRBV5-6 with TRBJ1-1; the D gene is possibly TRBD1 (5 bases). Trimming shortened V by 4 bases and J by 4 bases, and 14 bases separated the two germline ends. This CDR3 comprises 14 residues. From germline, CDR1 is SGHDT and CDR2 YYEEEE. CDR3 DNA sequence: TGTGCCAGCAGCCTAAAACGACAGCCCACTGAAGCTTTCTTT. Its protein product is CASSLKRQPTEAFF. The variable domain in full, with the rest retrieved from reference TRBV5-6 and TRBJ1-1, is DAGVTQSPTHLIKTRGQQVTLRCSPKSGHDTVSWYQQALGQGPQFIFQYYEEEERQRGNFPDRFSGHQFPNYSSELNVNALLLGDSALYLCASSLKRQPTEAFFGQGTRLTVV.

The J gene is TRBJ1-1, the V gene TRBV4-2; D is uncertain. The germline V gene encodes CDR1 LGHNA and CDR2 YNFKEQ. V was trimmed by 0 bases and J by 3 bases, leaving 8 bases between them. The CDR3 spans 14 residues. The CDR3: CASSQEGSYTEAFF. The CDR3 region has the DNA TGTGCCAGCAGCCAAGAGGGCAGCTACACTGAAGCTTTCTTT.

CDR3 nucleotide sequence: TGCGCCAGCAGCCAGGGGATTACCCACGACCCCACCTACGAGCAGTACTTC. Protein sequence: CASSQGITHDPTYEQYF. This rearrangement joins TRBV4-1 to TRBJ2-7; D unresolved. The CDR3 is 17 residues long. Deletions cut 3 bases from V and 2 bases from J, with 20 bases between. Germline V gene lookup returns CDR1 MGHRA and CDR2 YSYEKL.

Here the CDR3 DNA reads TGCGCCAGCAGCCAGATGACTACAGGGTCGAACACTGAAGCTTTCTTT. This codes for CASSQMTTGSNTEAFF. This sequence joins TRBV4-3 and TRBJ1-1; TRBD1 might be the D (6 bases). This CDR3 contains 16 residues. The germline gives CDR1 LGHNA, CDR2 YSLEER. V lost 3 bases and J 1 base, leaving 15 bases between the germline ends.

V usage is TRBV5-1 and J usage is TRBJ2-1; D gene ambiguous. From germline, CDR1 is SGHRS and CDR2 YFSETQ. This CDR3 has 15 amino acids. V gave up 0 bases and J gave up 1 base, with 8 bases separating them. CDR3 DNA sequence: TGCGCCAGCAGCTTGGGGGTAGAATCCTACAATGAGCAGTTCTTC. It is translated as CASSLGVESYNEQFF.

The DNA for the CDR3 is TGTGCCAGCAGTGAACTTATGGTCATGAACACTGAAGCTTTCTTT. Protein: CASSELMVMNTEAFF. This chain connects TRBV2 to TRBJ1-1; D not certain. The V end lost 2 bases, the J end lost 0 bases, and 10 bases lay between the germline ends. The CDR3 has 15 amino acids. Germline CDR1 reads SNHLY; CDR2 reads FYNNEI.

J is TRBJ2-7 and V is TRBV6-6; D perhaps matches TRBD2 (6 bases). V was trimmed by 2 bases and J by 2 bases, leaving 13 bases between them. Germline-derived CDR1 and CDR2 are MNHNY and SVGAGI (reference sequence). The CDR3 totals 15 residues. The CDR3 protein is CASSYGGLGTYEQYF. The DNA for the CDR3 is TGTGCCAGCAGTTACGGGGGGTTGGGGACCTACGAGCAGTACTTC.